These 26 T cell receptor beta chains share one sample of origin, sequenced in a study of blood T cells in healthy people across ages. Through a sample-barcoded 5' primer and a J-beta primer mix, a second PCR was run for about 6 to 11 cycles. MiXCR, applied by TCRdb to the 5' RACE reads, yields one record per CDR3 protein. The data show fewer than 2,000,000 distinct CDR3 sequences, around 40% seen once. The specimen was blood. These receptors were collected from a human donor in good health.

The chain uses TRBV7-7 and TRBJ2-5; 7 positions match TRBD2. CDR3 length equals 14 residues. Per germline, CDR1 SSHAT and CDR2 FNYEAQ (reference sequence). Unmatched junction bases numbered 8, after V lost 6 bases and J lost 4 bases. DNA of the CDR3: TGTGCCAGCAGTTACTACGGGGGGATAGAGACCCAGTACTTC. Translation gives CASSYYGGIETQYF.

This clonotype came up a few times. V gene TRBV6-5 combines with J gene TRBJ2-1; D tentatively fits TRBD1 or TRBD2 (5 bases each). Germline values: CDR1 MNHEY, CDR2 SVGAGI. Trimming shortened V by 5 bases and J by 9 bases, and 17 bases separated the two germline ends. The CDR3 contains 14 residues. The CDR3 reads CASSRDAPPSEQFF. In DNA form, the CDR3 reads TGTGCCAGCAGTAGGGACGCACCTCCGAGTGAGCAGTTCTTC.

This clonotype has more than one count but fewer than ten. The chain joins TRBV6-2 or TRBV6-3 to TRBJ1-5, with D perhaps matching TRBD1 (5 bases). The CDR3 covers 16 residues. Trimming left V 0 bases short and J 7 bases short, with 16 bases between. Per the germline V gene, CDR1 is MNHEY and CDR2 is SVGEGT. CDR3 sequence: CASSYSMGQGEQPQHF. The CDR3 nucleotides read TGTGCCAGCAGTTACTCGATGGGGCAGGGAGAACAGCCCCAGCATTTT.

The chain couples TRBV18 to TRBJ2-7; 8 bases align to TRBD1. V lost 5 bases and J lost 4; bases outside the gene matches: 7. The CDR3 extends over 14 amino acids. CDR1 and CDR2 (germline): KGHSH, LQKENI. CDR3 nucleotide sequence: TGTGCCAGCTCATCCGACCGGGACAGGTACGAGCAGTACTTC. Translated, it gives CASSSDRDRYEQYF.

The chain joins TRBV7-9 to TRBJ2-5, with no clear D. Per germline, CDR1 SEHNR and CDR2 FQNEAQ (reference sequence). The ends were cut back, 5 bases at V and 1 base at J, with 14 bases in the middle. The CDR3 loop spans 15 amino acids. CDR3 residues: CASSVSVGPQETQYF. The CDR3 DNA sequence: TGTGCCAGCAGCGTAAGTGTGGGCCCCCAAGAGACCCAGTACTTC.

This chain uses TRBV11-2 with TRBJ2-7; D remains unclear. With 3 bases removed from V and 7 bases from J, the gap between germline ends came to 7 bases. CDR1 SGHAT and CDR2 FQNNGV come from the germline V gene. The CDR3 loop spans 11 amino acids. The CDR3 region has the DNA TGTGCCAGCAGCTTCATTGAAGAGCAGTACTTC. As protein: CASSFIEEQYF.

CDR3 bases: TGTGCCACCAGTGATTTAAAGAAAGGAGGGGCGCTGCCCACGGGTGAGCAGTTCTTC. It yields the protein CATSDLKKGGALPTGEQFF. This sequence joins TRBV24-1 and TRBJ2-1, with a weak D call TRBD2 (6 bases). Per germline, CDR1 KGHDR and CDR2 SFDVKD. The V end lost 1 base, the J end lost 9 bases, and 27 bases lay between the germline ends. This CDR3 is built from 19 residues.

The chain combines TRBV10-3 with TRBJ2-5; 11 bases map to TRBD2. With V trimmed by 3 bases and J by 4 bases, 1 base remained unmatched. CDR3 size: 14 residues. Germline V gives CDR1 ENHRY, CDR2 SYGVKD. CDR3 sequence: CAISDLAGGETQYF. The CDR3 coding sequence is TGTGCCATCAGTGACCTAGCGGGGGGAGAGACCCAGTACTTC.

The chain combines TRBV15 with TRBJ2-4; possible D gene TRBD2, 6 bases. There are 14 residues in the CDR3. V lost 1 base and J lost 9, with 13 bases in between. Per germline, CDR1 LNHNV and CDR2 YYDKDF (reference sequence). Here the CDR3 DNA reads TGTGCCACCAGCAGAGCGGCGTGGGGAGGCATTCAGTACTTC. Translation: CATSRAAWGGIQYF.

This clonotype came up many times. The chain recombines TRBV7-2 with TRBJ2-3; D possibly corresponds to TRBD1 (5 bases). Trimming pared 3 bases from V and 2 bases from J, leaving 9 bases between. The CDR3 extends over 14 amino acids. Looked up from germline, CDR1 is SGHTA and CDR2 is FQGNSA. CDR3 protein: CASSLQGLTDTQYF. In DNA form, the CDR3 reads TGTGCCAGCAGCTTGCAGGGCCTCACAGATACGCAGTATTTT.

This clonotype has more than one count but fewer than ten. The chain employs TRBV28 and TRBJ2-7; possibly TRBD2 for D (6 bases). Germline values: CDR1 MDHEN, CDR2 SYDVKM. CDR3 size: 15 residues. Trimming stripped 5 bases from V and 6 bases from J, with 20 bases between. CDR3 bases: TGTGCCAGCAGTCCCTTCCGGGACTGGGACTCCGAGCAGTACTTC. Its protein is CASSPFRDWDSEQYF. Together with reference TRBV28 and TRBJ2-7, the CDR3 gives the full variable domain: DVKVTQSSRYLVKRTGEKVFLECVQDMDHENMFWYRQDPGLGLRLIYFSYDVKMKEKGDIPEGYSVSREKKERFSLILESASTNQTSMYLCASSPFRDWDSEQYFGPGTRLTVT.

The chain carries TRBV20-1 and TRBJ1-2; D is undetermined. V lost 4 bases and J lost 1, with 7 bases in between. There are 12 residues in the CDR3. Germline V gives CDR1 DFQATT, CDR2 SNEGSKA (reference sequence). The CDR3 reads CSANEYNYGYTF. CDR3 coding DNA: TGCAGTGCTAATGAGTATAACTATGGCTACACCTTC.

The chain employs TRBV12-3 or TRBV12-4 and TRBJ1-2; tentatively, D is TRBD1 (6 bases). V gave up 6 bases and J gave up 2 bases, with 16 bases separating them. The CDR3 runs 15 residues. The CDR3 region has the DNA TGTGCCAGCAGGGGGGAGGGGGGGTTGAACTATGGCTACACCTTC. Translation gives CASRGEGGLNYGYTF.

This clonotype was recorded a few times. The chain couples TRBV20-1 to TRBJ1-2; no definite D call. V was shortened by 1 base and J by 2 bases, with 11 bases between the two germline ends. This CDR3 is 14 amino acids long. Germline values: CDR1 DFQATT, CDR2 SNEGSKA (reference sequence). CDR3 amino acids: CSARASFGNYGYTF. CDR3 bases: TGCAGTGCTAGAGCCTCGTTCGGAAACTATGGCTACACCTTC.

This clonotype came up once. Germline is not matched at one junction end, which may reflect a read error. The chain's CDR3 is CTSSFSQGWGYTF. In DNA, the CDR3 is TGTACCAGCAGTTTCTCGCAGGGCTGGGGCTACACCTTC. The chain recombines TRBV12-3 or TRBV12-4 with TRBJ1-2, with D possibly TRBD1 on 5 matching bases. CDR3 size: 13 residues.

At least ten counts were recorded for this clonotype. The chain couples TRBV15 to TRBJ1-2; D not resolved. The V gene's germline CDR1 is LNHNV and CDR2 YYDKDF (reference sequence). This CDR3 contains 12 residues. V was clipped by 0 bases and J by 5 bases, with 4 bases between them. The CDR3 region is CATSRDLYGYTF. The DNA for the CDR3 is TGTGCCACCAGCAGAGATTTGTATGGCTACACCTTC.

J is TRBJ2-1 and V is TRBV20-1, with TRBD2 matching over 12 bases. The germline V gene has CDR1 DFQATT and CDR2 SNEGSKA (reference sequence). The CDR3 is 13 amino acids. The V gene end was trimmed by 6 bases and the J gene end by 9 bases; junction bases not matched to a gene: 6. CDR3 sequence reads: CSADRLAGVEQFF. In nucleotides, the CDR3 is TGCAGTGCCGACCGACTAGCGGGGGTTGAGCAGTTCTTC.

The chain uses TRBV10-3 and TRBJ2-3; a possible D gene is TRBD2 (6 bases). The germline CDR1 and CDR2 sequences are ENHRY and SYGVKD. This CDR3 is built from 14 residues. Trimming cost V 8 bases and J 1 base, with 13 bases left between them. In DNA form, the CDR3 reads TGTGCCATCGGCCTGGGGGGTGGCACAGATACGCAGTATTTT. This sequence encodes CAIGLGGGTDTQYF.

The rearrangement uses TRBV29-1 and TRBJ1-2; 7 bases line up with TRBD1. Per the germline V gene, CDR1 is SQVTM and CDR2 is ANQGSEA. The CDR3 loop spans 13 amino acids. V gave up 7 bases and J gave up 0 bases; unmatched junction bases: 5. This CDR3 reads CSAGTEANYGYTF. As DNA, the CDR3 is TGCAGCGCGGGGACAGAGGCTAACTATGGCTACACCTTC.

Comment on this clonotype: One end of the junction is discordant with germline, which a read error may explain. This chain links TRBV11-2 with TRBJ2-1; 11 bases line up with TRBD2. The germline V gene has CDR1 SGHAT and CDR2 FQNNGV. This CDR3 contains 15 residues. The CDR3 reads CASRLAGGIYNEQFF. The CDR3 bases are TGTGCCAGCAGATTAGCGGGGGGGATTTACAATGAGCAGTTCTTC.

This clonotype was seen a few times. The chain links TRBV3-1 to TRBJ2-7; 11 positions match TRBD1. V lost 1 base, J lost 1 base, and 3 bases stayed unmatched. CDR3 length: 16 residues. Germline CDR1 reads LGHDT; CDR2 reads YNNKEL (reference sequence). CDR3: CASSQVGTGGSYEQYF. The CDR3 DNA is TGTGCCAGCAGCCAAGTGGGGACAGGGGGTTCCTACGAGCAGTACTTC.

The chain uses TRBV9 and TRBJ1-2, with 7 bases aligning to TRBD1. V was clipped by 0 bases and J by 4 bases; unmatched bases: 9. Germline-derived CDR1 and CDR2 are SGDLS and YYNGEE. This CDR3 is 16 amino acids long. As DNA, the CDR3 is TGTGCCAGCAGCGTAGTAGGGACAGCTTCATCCTATGGCTACACCTTC. It specifies CASSVVGTASSYGYTF.

This clonotype turned up a few times. The chain uses TRBV4-2 and TRBJ1-2, with 10 nucleotides matching TRBD1. The ends lost 6 bases at V and 4 bases at J; junction bases unmatched: 8. The CDR3 runs to 15 residues. Germline-derived CDR1 and CDR2 are LGHNA and YNFKEQ. The CDR3 spells CASRPPGQGIYGYTF. In nucleotides, the CDR3 is TGTGCCAGCAGACCTCCGGGACAGGGGATCTATGGCTACACCTTC.

This clonotype was seen more than once but under ten times. This chain connects TRBV14 to TRBJ2-6; 8 nucleotides align to TRBD1. CDR3 length equals 18 residues. The J segment lost 1 base and the V segment lost 2 bases, leaving 7 bases of the junction unmatched. The germline CDR1 and CDR2 sequences are SGHDN and FVKESK. CDR3 DNA: TGTGCCAGCAGCCAAATCAGGGGGCAGATTTCTGGGGCCAACGTCCTGACTTTC. This encodes CASSQIRGQISGANVLTF.

The chain employs TRBV5-1 and TRBJ2-5; D possibly matches TRBD1 or TRBD2 (5 bases each). Gene TRBJ2-7 matches the end of the DNA better, so the J call may be wrong. The germline V gene encodes CDR1 SGHRS and CDR2 YFSETQ. CDR3 length: 14 amino acids. This chain's CDR3 is CASSRDGWNYEQYF. The CDR3 coding sequence is TGCGCCAGCAGCAGGGACGGTTGGAACTACGAGCAGTACTTC.

The chain employs TRBV20-1 and TRBJ1-2; 9 nucleotides align to TRBD1. V shed 1 base and J 0 bases; nucleotides not matched to a gene: 3. Germline values: CDR1 DFQATT, CDR2 SNEGSKA (reference sequence). The CDR3 has 15 residues. CDR3 loop: CSARGGTGSNYGYTF. CDR3 nucleotide sequence: TGCAGTGCTAGAGGAGGGACAGGGTCTAACTATGGCTACACCTTC.